The 6 T cell receptor beta chains listed next were all sequenced from one sample in a study of PD-L1 blockade in urothelial cancer. The protocol was immunoSEQ multiplex PCR, while the TCRdb copy is restricted to in-frame clones and leaves out a portion. This sample yields tens of thousands of clones, of which approximately 88% are seen a single time; roughly 8.8% belongs to the top ten. This specimen was PBMCs, taken around atezolizumab (anti-PD-L1) treatment. These receptors all come from a man between 65 and 85 years old with urothelial cancer.

The CDR3 is CASSIISGRADYEQYF. CDR3 coding DNA: TGTGCCAGTAGTATAATAAGCGGGAGGGCCGACTACGAGCAGTACTTC. The chain has TRBV19 and TRBJ2-7; 10 positions match TRBD2. Trimming took 2 bases from V and 3 from J; bases not matched to a gene: 7. There are 16 residues in the CDR3. Germline loops: CDR1 LNHDA, CDR2 SQIVND (reference sequence).

This clone was found once. V usage is TRBV30 and J usage is TRBJ2-7; the match to TRBD2 covers 13 bases. CDR3 length: 16 residues. V shed 4 bases and J 6 bases; nucleotides not matched to a gene: 12. Germline assignment: CDR1 GTSNPN and CDR2 SVGIG (reference sequence). CDR3 coding DNA: TGTGCCTGGAACAACCTCGGACTAGCGGGAGAGGGCGAGCAGTACTTC. As protein: CAWNNLGLAGEGEQYF.

The gene calls are TRBV11-2 and TRBJ1-5; possible D gene TRBD1, 5 bases. The CDR3 spans 15 residues. V was shortened by 5 bases and J by 0 bases, with 11 bases between the two germline ends. CDR1 and CDR2 from the germline V gene are SGHAT and FQNNGV. In DNA form, the CDR3 reads TGTGCCAGCAGCCGGGCCGGGGGTAGCAATCAGCCCCAGCATTTT. Translated: CASSRAGGSNQPQHF.

This CDR3 reads CASSPGGNTEAFF. CDR3 DNA: TGTGCCAGCAGCCCCGGTGGGAACACTGAAGCTTTCTTT. The chain links TRBV6-5 to TRBJ1-1; no reliable D call. CDR1 is MNHEY and CDR2 is SVGAGI in the germline V gene. The CDR3 consists of 13 residues. Trimming removed 6 bases from V and 1 base from J, with 9 bases in between.

This rearrangement joins TRBV5-4 to TRBJ1-4; 7 bases match TRBD1. CDR1 SGHNT and CDR2 YYREEE come from the germline V gene (reference sequence). After removal of 6 bases from V and 7 bases from J, the junction contained 9 bases not matched to a gene. This CDR3 has 14 amino acids. The CDR3 nucleotides are TGTGCCAGCACCATTACAGGGGTCAGTGAAAAACTGTTTTTT. As protein: CASTITGVSEKLFF.

The chain employs TRBV6-5 and TRBJ1-2, with TRBD1 matching 10 bases. This CDR3 has 14 amino acids. From germline, CDR1 is MNHEY and CDR2 SVGAGI. The J segment lost 8 bases and the V segment lost 5 bases, leaving 8 bases of the junction unmatched. The CDR3 spells CASSPFRDRGGYTF. CDR3 DNA: TGTGCCAGCAGTCCCTTTAGGGACAGGGGCGGCTACACCTTC.